A single sample is the source of the 27 T cell receptor beta chains below, sequenced in a study of blood T cells in healthy people across ages. With a J-beta primer mix and a sample-barcoded 5' primer, a second PCR ran about 7 to 11 cycles. TCRdb itself ran the 5' RACE reads through MiXCR, one entry per CDR3 protein. This repertoire shows about 730,000 distinct CDR3 sequences, roughly 47% found once; its top ten account for around a fifth. Sequenced input: blood. These receptors were obtained from a woman in her sixties in good health.

V is TRBV12-3 or TRBV12-4 and J is TRBJ2-3; D possibly matches TRBD1 or TRBD2 (6 bases each). This CDR3 has 14 amino acids. V dropped 3 bases and J dropped 6 bases, with 13 bases sitting between them. CDR3 DNA: TGTGCCAGCAGTTTCGGGGGCCCCAGGGATACGCAGTATTTT. Amino acids: CASSFGGPRDTQYF.

The rearrangement joins TRBV5-1 to TRBJ2-1, with a weak D call TRBD1 (5 bases). The CDR3 loop spans 15 amino acids. V lost 2 bases and J lost 3, with 12 bases in between. Germline V gene sequence: CDR1 SGHRS, CDR2 YFSETQ. The CDR3 region has the DNA TGCGCCAGCAGCTTAGGGGCCCGTCGCTACAATGAGCAGTTCTTC. Its protein product is CASSLGARRYNEQFF.

This clonotype was observed a few times. The chain joins TRBV9 to TRBJ2-5; 10 positions match TRBD2. Germline V gene sequence: CDR1 SGDLS, CDR2 YYNGEE. V dropped 4 bases and J dropped 4; count of bases not matched to a gene: 10. This CDR3 is built from 16 residues. The CDR3 is CASSLTSGGAVETQYF. The CDR3 DNA reads as TGTGCCAGCAGCCTGACAAGCGGGGGGGCCGTAGAGACCCAGTACTTC.

The chain employs TRBV6-2 or TRBV6-3 and TRBJ2-5, with a possible D match to TRBD2 (6 bases). The J call may be wrong; the DNA end is better matched by TRBJ2-7. CDR1 is MNHEY and CDR2 is SVGEGT in the germline V gene. This CDR3 is 15 amino acids long. The CDR3 spells CASKDKSVGGYEQYF. The CDR3 DNA sequence: TGTGCCAGCAAAGATAAAAGCGTGGGAGGATACGAGCAGTACTTC.

Turning to this clonotype: One end of the junction is discordant with germline, which a read error may explain. V is TRBV25-1 and J is TRBJ2-5; D may be TRBD1 (5 bases). CDR3 size: 13 residues. Germline CDR1 and CDR2: MGHDK and SYGVNS. As DNA, the CDR3 is TGTGCCGGCAGTCCAGGGTTGCGGGAGACCCAGTACTTC. Amino acid sequence: CAGSPGLRETQYF.

Notes on this clonotype: Since a much larger clone is just one base distant, this may be a read error. This chain joins TRBV4-2 and TRBJ2-1, with D unclear. Germline CDR1 is LGHNA and CDR2 is YNFKEQ. This CDR3 has 15 residues. Trimming pared 0 bases from V and 10 bases from J, leaving 16 bases between. The CDR3, as DNA: TGTGCCAGCAGCCAAGAACCCCGGAGCTCCTACGAGCAGTTCTTC. Amino acid sequence: CASSQEPRSSYEQFF.

This clonotype came up a few times. This chain links TRBV5-1 with TRBJ2-3; maybe TRBD2 (6 bases). The CDR3 spans 15 residues. CDR1 and CDR2 (germline): SGHRS, YFSETQ. Trimming cost V 4 bases and J 4 bases, with 16 bases left between them. DNA of the CDR3: TGCGCCAGCAGCGGGTCGGCTAGCGATGCAGATACGCAGTATTTT. This encodes CASSGSASDADTQYF.

The chain employs TRBV2 and TRBJ2-7, with 9 bases that match TRBD1. This CDR3 contains 14 residues. Trimming cost V 5 bases and J 0 bases; bases outside gene matches: 2. Per the germline V gene, CDR1 is SNHLY and CDR2 is FYNNEI. CDR3: CASSRDRASYEQYF. DNA for the CDR3: TGTGCCAGCAGTCGGGACAGGGCCTCCTACGAGCAGTACTTC.

This clonotype has only a few counts. The genes are TRBV7-2 and TRBJ1-2; TRBD1 aligns across 9 bases. CDR1 and CDR2 (germline): SGHTA, FQGNSA. Trimming at V came to 3 bases and at J to 8 bases, leaving 4 bases not matched to a gene. CDR3 size: 13 residues. This CDR3 reads CASSFDRGNGYTF. The DNA for the CDR3 is TGTGCCAGCAGCTTCGACAGGGGGAACGGCTACACCTTC.

The V call is TRBV20-1, the J call TRBJ1-1; D uncertain. This CDR3 has 13 residues. CDR1 and CDR2 (germline): DFQATT, SNEGSKA (reference sequence). The ends were cut back, 3 bases at V and 1 base at J, with 9 bases in the middle. CDR3 residues: CSASWMSNTEAFF. CDR3 bases: TGCAGTGCTAGTTGGATGTCGAACACTGAAGCTTTCTTT.

The rearrangement joins TRBV25-1 to TRBJ1-1; weak D call: TRBD1 (6 bases). Germline CDR1 is MGHDK and CDR2 is SYGVNS. The CDR3 loop spans 15 amino acids. Deletions cut 2 bases from V and 2 bases from J, with 12 bases between. DNA of the CDR3: TGTGCCAGCAGTGAAATAGGGACACAAAACACTGAAGCTTTCTTT. Translated, it gives CASSEIGTQNTEAFF.

This clonotype was counted at least ten times. A much larger clone is a single base away; this may be a read error. This sequence joins TRBV3-1 and TRBJ2-7; no reliable D call. Germline assignment: CDR1 LGHDT and CDR2 YNNKEL (reference sequence). Trimming took off 0 bases at V and 7 bases at J, with 7 bases between the two ends. The CDR3 has 12 amino acids. This CDR3 is CASSQDGREQYF. In nucleotides, the CDR3 is TGTGCCAGCAGCCAAGATGGGCGGGAGCAGTACTTC.

This clonotype was seen a handful of times. The chain recombines TRBV29-1 with TRBJ2-5; 11 bases match TRBD2. Germline lookup yields CDR1 SQVTM and CDR2 ANQGSEA. The CDR3 sequence is 17 residues long. Trimming at V came to 0 bases and at J to 5 bases, leaving 11 bases not matched to a gene. DNA of the CDR3: TGCAGCGTTGAAGATTCGGGTAGCGGGGGGGACTGGGAGACCCAGTACTTC. The encoded protein is CSVEDSGSGGDWETQYF. Full variable domain (missing parts from reference TRBV29-1 and TRBJ2-5): SAVISQKPSRDICQRGTSLTIQCQVDSQVTMMFWYRQQPGQSLTLIATANQGSEATYESGFVIDKFPISRPNLTFSTLTVSNMSPEDSSIYLCSVEDSGSGGDWETQYFGPGTRLLVL.

The V gene is TRBV28, the J gene TRBJ2-3; maybe TRBD2 (5 bases). V was trimmed by 8 bases and J by 8 bases, leaving 14 bases between them. The CDR3 has 12 amino acids. Germline V lookup: CDR1 MDHEN, CDR2 SYDVKM. In nucleotides, the CDR3 is TGTGCCAGCCGGGGATCCGGCGGTACGCAGTATTTT. It translates to CASRGSGGTQYF.

The chain uses TRBV5-5 and TRBJ1-2; D is unresolved. Trimming stripped 4 bases from V and 0 bases from J, with 13 bases between. From germline, CDR1 is SGHKS and CDR2 YYEKEE (reference sequence). This CDR3 spans 15 amino acids. CDR3 sequence: CASSLQLGPNYGYTF. The CDR3 coding sequence is TGTGCCAGCAGCCTGCAGCTGGGTCCTAACTATGGCTACACCTTC.

The CDR3 DNA reads as TGTGCCAGCGGGGGACAGGGGGGTCATGACTACACCTTC. This codes for CASGGQGGHDYTF. V is TRBV27 and J is TRBJ1-2; 11 bases are a match to TRBD1. The V gene end was trimmed by 8 bases and the J gene end by 10 bases; junction bases not matched to a gene: 9. The CDR3 has 13 residues. Germline V lookup: CDR1 MNHEY, CDR2 SMNVEV (reference sequence).

The chain combines TRBV9 with TRBJ2-5, with D perhaps assigned TRBD1 or TRBD2 (6 bases each). CDR3 length: 16 residues. Trimming took off 0 bases at V and 2 bases at J, with 14 bases between the two ends. Germline V gene sequence: CDR1 SGDLS, CDR2 YYNGEE. This chain's CDR3 is CASSVGGAGGQETQYF. In nucleotides, the CDR3 is TGTGCCAGCAGCGTAGGGGGGGCAGGCGGGCAAGAGACCCAGTACTTC.

The gene calls are TRBV10-3 and TRBJ1-2; TRBD1 agrees at 8 bases. The germline CDR1 and CDR2 sequences are ENHRY and SYGVKD. This CDR3 comprises 13 residues. Trimming took 4 bases from V and 7 from J; bases not matched to a gene: 5. The CDR3 coding sequence is TGTGCCATCAGTGGGACAGGGCGTAGTGGCTACACCTTC. Amino acid sequence: CAISGTGRSGYTF.

The sample holds a few counts of this clonotype. This chain joins TRBV9 and TRBJ2-3, with D unresolved. CDR1 is SGDLS, CDR2 YYNGEE, per germline. CDR3 length equals 13 residues. The V and J ends lost 0 bases and 6 bases respectively, with 8 bases between them. CDR3 region: CASSVGPPDTQYF. The CDR3 nucleotides read TGTGCCAGCAGCGTAGGGCCCCCCGATACGCAGTATTTT.

The chain joins TRBV21-1 to TRBJ2-3; TRBD1 reflects the table's D call only, with no check against the DNA. TRBV21-1 is tagged as a pseudogene. The CDR3 length is 14 residues. The CDR3 bases are TGTGCCAGCAGGCGCAGGGGCCACACAGATACGCAGTATTTT. It codes for CASRRRGHTDTQYF.

This rearrangement joins TRBV7-8 to TRBJ2-4, with D uncertain. The CDR3 is 14 residues long. Germline CDR1 is SGHVS and CDR2 is FQNEAQ. V was pared by 5 bases and J by 8 bases, with 16 bases between. This chain's CDR3 is CASSVNLRSDIQYF. The CDR3 region has the DNA TGTGCCAGCAGCGTAAATTTACGGTCGGACATTCAGTACTTC.

The V call is TRBV10-3, the J call TRBJ2-5, with 15 nucleotides matching TRBD2. The CDR3 has 19 amino acids. Germline CDR1 is ENHRY and CDR2 is SYGVKD. V gave up 6 bases and J gave up 2 bases; unmatched junction bases: 13. CDR3 protein: CAISAIPGLAGGGQETQYF. The CDR3 nucleotides are TGTGCCATCAGCGCTATTCCGGGACTAGCGGGAGGAGGGCAAGAGACCCAGTACTTC.

The V and J genes are TRBV2 and TRBJ2-5, with D perhaps TRBD1 or TRBD2 (5 bases each). In germline, CDR1 is SNHLY, CDR2 FYNNEI. With 8 bases removed from V and 1 base from J, the gap between germline ends came to 17 bases. There are 15 residues in the CDR3. In DNA form, the CDR3 reads TGTGCCAGCCTAAGAGAATCGGGGCGCCAAGAGACCCAGTACTTC. This encodes CASLRESGRQETQYF. Supplemented by reference TRBV2 and TRBJ2-5, the full variable domain reads EPEVTQTPSHQVTQMGQEVILRCVPISNHLYFYWYRQILGQKVEFLVSFYNNEISEKSEIFDDQFSVERPDGSNFTLKIRSTKLEDSAMYFCASLRESGRQETQYFGPGTRLLVL.

This chain connects TRBV10-3 to TRBJ1-5; possibly TRBD1 for D (5 bases). The V gene's germline CDR1 is ENHRY and CDR2 SYGVKD. Trimming removed 5 bases from V and 5 bases from J, with 10 bases in between. The CDR3 covers 13 residues. The CDR3 coding sequence is TGTGCCATCAGTACCCAGGGAGATCAGCCCCAGCATTTT. This encodes CAISTQGDQPQHF.

V usage is TRBV20-1 and J usage is TRBJ2-3, with TRBD2 identical over 13 bases. The CDR3 extends over 16 amino acids. CDR1 and CDR2 from the germline V gene are DFQATT and SNEGSKA (reference sequence). V shed 8 bases and J 1 base; nucleotides not matched to a gene: 9. The chain's CDR3 is CSQTGTSGIRTDTQYF. CDR3 DNA: TGCAGTCAGACCGGGACTAGCGGGATTCGCACAGATACGCAGTATTTT.

The rearrangement uses TRBV5-1 and TRBJ2-7, with no clear D. Trimming took off 2 bases at V and 0 bases at J, with 9 bases between the two ends. Germline CDR1 reads SGHRS; CDR2 reads YFSETQ. This CDR3 comprises 14 residues. The CDR3 DNA sequence: TGCGCCAGCAGCTTTGAGGTCCCCTCCTACGAGCAGTACTTC. This sequence encodes CASSFEVPSYEQYF.

On this clonotype: A read error may explain this, as a much larger clone is one base away. The chain is built from TRBV7-3 and TRBJ1-1, with 7 bases lining up with TRBD1. V dropped 3 bases and J dropped 0; count of bases not matched to a gene: 1. Per the germline V gene, CDR1 is SGHTA and CDR2 is FQGTGA. The CDR3 is 14 residues long. CDR3 residues: CASSFDRVNTEAFF. CDR3 bases: TGTGCCAGCAGCTTTGACAGGGTGAACACTGAAGCTTTCTTT.